The rows below give T cell receptor beta chains drawn from one sample of a study of blood T cell repertoires in COVID-19. Profiling relied on immunoSEQ multiplex PCR, and the TCRdb table lists in-frame clones only, not all of them. Seen here are more than 200,000 clones, about nine tenths observed once, and the top ten hold roughly 7.2%. Sequences were obtained from PBMCs or T cells enriched from blood (not recorded which). The receptor set was obtained from a man aged 30 to 45 in a cohort exposed to, infected with or recovered from COVID-19 (not recorded which). Each CDR3 is given with its conserved first and last residue. The order of the fields is J gene, V gene, CDR3 protein.

TRBJ2-3 TRBV9 CASSLRGGSDTQYF
TRBJ1-4 TRBV21-1 CASSRRGATNEKLFF
TRBJ1-1 TRBV19 CASTMRGPLRAFF
TRBJ1-1 TRBV4-3 CASSQARQGADEAFF
TRBJ2-1 TRBV4-1 CASSLNTRLAGVDEQFF
TRBJ1-2 TRBV7-8 CASSSGTGGLGVNYGYTF
TRBJ2-3 TRBV19 CASTLRSFNTDTQYF
TRBJ2-1 TRBV19 CASSMERGNEQFF
TRBJ2-3 TRBV5-1 CASSLKVISAGEVDTQYF
TRBJ2-5 TRBV7-9 CASSLARGSKETQYF
TRBJ2-3 TRBV5-1 CASSFQSTDTQYF
TRBJ1-1 TRBV5-6 CASRDRDRGPNTEAFF
TRBJ2-7 TRBV28 CASSLTLRLAGLTYEQYF
TRBJ2-5 TRBV28 CASQQGLETQYF
TRBJ1-6 TRBV6-4 CASSDGTGYNSPLHF
TRBJ2-6 TRBV19 CATRTGSPGANVLTF
TRBJ2-2 TRBV3-1/TRBV3-2 CASSPQFGELFF
TRBJ1-4 TRBV12-3/TRBV12-4 CASSPPVAEKLFF
TRBJ2-3 TRBV9 CASSVGGTTTDTQYF
TRBJ2-2 TRBV7-9 CASSFSQANTGELFF
TRBJ2-3 TRBV7-6 CASSFATEVGTQYF
TRBJ2-3 TRBV2 CASSTSGAGPSTDTQYF
TRBJ1-2 TRBV28 CASSILQAVHGYTF
TRBJ2-2 TRBV28 CATGDRPTPTGELFF
TRBJ1-4 TRBV19 CASSFDRDVGEKLFF
TRBJ1-2 TRBV7-9 CASSPGRGAGGYTF
TRBJ1-6 TRBV13 CASSFLGRGNSPLHF
TRBJ2-3 TRBV27 CASSSSRGPYTQYF
TRBJ2-3 TRBV4-1 CASSQVVPGQGAEGSSTDTQYF
TRBJ2-7 TRBV28 CASRLRLAGKSSYEQYF
TRBJ2-1 TRBV6-2/TRBV6-3 CASSSEILAGGGNEQFF
TRBJ2-7 TRBV25-1 CASSDKLAGDEQYF
TRBJ2-2 TRBV5-1 CASSYLGGETGELFF
TRBJ1-1 TRBV19 CATATDIRNTEAFF
TRBJ1-6 TRBV7-2 CASSGWDTVTSPLHF
TRBJ1-5 TRBV27 CASSPLTTGGGYSNQPQHF
TRBJ1-5 TRBV19 CASSWSVSPGNQPQHF
TRBJ1-4 TRBV11-2 CASSLDFVGQGLFF
TRBJ2-2 TRBV6-5 CASSTGATGELFF
TRBJ2-3 TRBV4-2 CASSQEDRDTQYF